These T cell receptor beta chains were read from a single sample in a study of blood T cell repertoires in COVID-19. This table comes from immunoSEQ multiplex PCR, and its TCRdb copy is limited to in-frame clones, with some not included. The table includes 250,000 to 350,000 clones, around 89% detected once. Sequenced input: peripheral blood. Source of these receptors: a man aged 25-45 years with acute or convalescent COVID-19. The CDR3 runs from the conserved cysteine through the conserved F or W. D genes are given only for firm matches. A row's size may be missing; if present it is once, few, many or a size class.

V	J	size	D	CDR3	DNA
TRBV24-1	TRBJ2-3	-	-	CAVAERNTQYF	TGTGCAGTGGCGGAGAGGAATACGCAGTATTTT
TRBV19	TRBJ1-2	-	-	CASKKTREGYGYTF	TGTGCCAGCAAAAAGACACGAGAGGGCTATGGCTACACCTTC
TRBV19	TRBJ1-1	-	-	CASFFGGSTEAFF	TGTGCCAGTTTTTTCGGGGGTAGCACTGAAGCTTTCTTT
TRBV19	TRBJ2-2	once	TRBD2	CASSFAGGPWNTGELFF	TGTGCCAGTAGTTTTGCGGGAGGGCCATGGAACACCGGGGAGCTGTTTTTT
TRBV29-1	TRBJ2-5	-	-	CSVRSWETQYF	TGCAGCGTTCGAAGCTGGGAGACCCAGTACTTC
TRBV28	TRBJ2-7	-	TRBD2	CASRSPGLASYEQYF	TGTGCCAGCAGGTCTCCGGGACTAGCATCCTACGAGCAGTACTTC
TRBV19	TRBJ1-5	-	TRBD1	CATRDRNSNQPQHF	TGTGCCACAAGGGACAGGAATAGCAATCAGCCCCAGCATTTT
TRBV2	TRBJ2-7	-	TRBD2	CASSRRLASPGYEQYF	TGTGCCAGCAGCCGACGACTAGCTAGTCCTGGCTACGAGCAGTACTTC
TRBV19	TRBJ1-5	-	-	CASSRTSPNQPQHF	TGTGCCAGTAGCAGAACTAGTCCAAATCAGCCCCAGCATTTT
TRBV18	TRBJ1-3	-	-	CASSRQPDSGNTIYF	TGTGCCAGCTCACGACAGCCAGACTCTGGAAACACCATATATTTT
TRBV12-3/TRBV12-4	TRBJ1-2	once	-	CASKNGPNYGYTF	TGTGCCAGCAAGAATGGCCCTAACTATGGCTACACCTTC
TRBV30	TRBJ2-2	few	TRBD1	CAWRPWTGGTGELFF	TGTGCCTGGAGACCTTGGACAGGGGGCACCGGGGAGCTGTTTTTT
TRBV30	TRBJ2-1	-	TRBD1	CARSQGTSFDEQFF	TGTGCCCGATCACAGGGGACGTCTTTCGATGAGCAGTTCTTC
TRBV4-1	TRBJ1-2	-	-	CASSSTPGHLTGYTF	TGCGCCAGCAGCTCCACACCGGGACATCTTACTGGCTACACCTTC
TRBV5-1	TRBJ1-1	-	TRBD1	CASSIRQGGTEAFF	TGCGCCAGCAGCATTAGACAGGGAGGCACTGAAGCTTTCTTT
TRBV20-1	TRBJ1-1	-	TRBD1	CSRRRDREAFF	TGCAGCCGACGCCGGGACAGGGAGGCTTTCTTT
TRBV5-4	TRBJ2-7	many	TRBD1	CASSKAGGAYEQYF	TGTGCCAGCAGCAAGGCAGGGGGTGCCTACGAGCAGTACTTC
TRBV9	TRBJ1-1	once	-	CASSEGPVAGEAFF	TGTGCCAGCAGCGAGGGCCCCGTGGCGGGTGAAGCTTTCTTT
TRBV5-1	TRBJ1-4	-	-	CASSLGVSQGLREKLFF	TGCGCCAGCAGCTTGGGGGTTTCTCAGGGGTTGCGGGAAAAACTGTTTTTT
TRBV19	TRBJ1-3	-	-	CASSQEANSGNTIYF	TGTGCCAGTAGCCAAGAGGCAAACTCTGGAAACACCATATATTTT
TRBV28	TRBJ2-1	-	TRBD2	CASRSGGSPGQFF	TGTGCCAGCAGGTCCGGGGGGAGTCCCGGGCAGTTCTTC